This is a list of T cell receptor beta chains from one sample in a study of cytomegalovirus exposure and HLA in healthy donors. This table comes from immunoSEQ multiplex PCR, and its TCRdb copy is limited to in-frame clones, with some not included. The sample includes roughly 100,000 clones, under 85% of them seen just once. Source material: PBMCs. These receptors were taken from a man younger than 30 in good health and CMV-seropositive. The conserved cysteine and the conserved F or W are not part of the CDR3 here. D genes are given only for firm matches.

v_gene: TRBV19
j_gene: TRBJ2-2
d_gene: -
CDR3aa: ASSSSSFIPGELF

v_gene: TRBV29-1
j_gene: TRBJ2-3
d_gene: -
CDR3aa: SVVGVGGWDTQY

v_gene: TRBV15
j_gene: TRBJ2-3
d_gene: TRBD1
CDR3aa: ATSRGRGQFTDTQY

v_gene: TRBV6-5
j_gene: TRBJ1-4
d_gene: -
CDR3aa: ASSSSPQWEKLF

v_gene: TRBV28
j_gene: TRBJ2-3
d_gene: TRBD1
CDR3aa: ASSPGGSRNTQY

v_gene: TRBV6-5
j_gene: TRBJ1-2
d_gene: -
CDR3aa: ASKIRGGSYGYT

v_gene: TRBV2
j_gene: TRBJ1-2
d_gene: TRBD1
CDR3aa: ASTTGDGGYT

v_gene: TRBV30
j_gene: TRBJ1-1
d_gene: -
CDR3aa: AGEFQGMNTEAF

v_gene: TRBV5-6
j_gene: TRBJ1-2
d_gene: -
CDR3aa: ASSFGGDYT

v_gene: TRBV6-5
j_gene: TRBJ2-5
d_gene: TRBD1
CDR3aa: ATRRTGSQETQY

v_gene: TRBV6-4
j_gene: TRBJ2-2
d_gene: TRBD2
CDR3aa: ASSERGGDTGELF

v_gene: TRBV6-6
j_gene: TRBJ2-1
d_gene: -
CDR3aa: ASSYSGADNEQF

v_gene: TRBV14
j_gene: TRBJ2-3
d_gene: -
CDR3aa: ASSQVRVLGADTQY

v_gene: TRBV5-8
j_gene: TRBJ1-1
d_gene: -
CDR3aa: ASSLVPDPGSEAF

v_gene: TRBV30
j_gene: TRBJ1-2
d_gene: -
CDR3aa: AWSRTSSGGYT

v_gene: TRBV29-1
j_gene: TRBJ1-1
d_gene: TRBD1
CDR3aa: SVLTGLGTEAF

v_gene: TRBV27
j_gene: TRBJ2-7
d_gene: TRBD1
CDR3aa: ASSGDRGWQY

v_gene: TRBV11-2
j_gene: TRBJ2-7
d_gene: -
CDR3aa: ASSRRTFVYEQY

v_gene: TRBV29-1
j_gene: TRBJ1-4
d_gene: TRBD1
CDR3aa: SVGQGRSEKLF

v_gene: TRBV6-1
j_gene: TRBJ2-1
d_gene: TRBD2
CDR3aa: ASRWSGGEGNEQF

v_gene: TRBV27
j_gene: TRBJ1-6
d_gene: TRBD1
CDR3aa: ASSPGTGGYSPLH

v_gene: TRBV6-1
j_gene: TRBJ1-3
d_gene: -
CDR3aa: ASSPQFHTGNTIY

v_gene: TRBV12-5
j_gene: TRBJ2-5
d_gene: TRBD1
CDR3aa: ASGLGDRGGQETQY

v_gene: TRBV5-1
j_gene: TRBJ2-1
d_gene: TRBD1
CDR3aa: ASSYRDSWNNEQF

v_gene: TRBV4-1
j_gene: TRBJ1-1
d_gene: TRBD1
CDR3aa: ASSQVPGQGDGAF

v_gene: TRBV25-1
j_gene: TRBJ2-7
d_gene: TRBD1
CDR3aa: ASSTTGHYEQY

v_gene: TRBV4-1
j_gene: TRBJ1-6
d_gene: -
CDR3aa: ASSSPGDSPLH

v_gene: TRBV10-1
j_gene: TRBJ1-5
d_gene: -
CDR3aa: ASSETGVGQPQH

v_gene: TRBV7-8
j_gene: TRBJ2-5
d_gene: TRBD1
CDR3aa: ASSLDLTGEQY

v_gene: TRBV7-9
j_gene: TRBJ1-6
d_gene: -
CDR3aa: ASSLSIANSPLH

v_gene: TRBV19
j_gene: TRBJ2-3
d_gene: TRBD2
CDR3aa: ASNLAGATDTQY

v_gene: TRBV7-9
j_gene: TRBJ2-5
d_gene: TRBD2
CDR3aa: ASSFTRRRGQETQY

v_gene: TRBV4-2
j_gene: TRBJ1-2
d_gene: -
CDR3aa: ASSQVRAQASVYGYT

v_gene: TRBV7-9
j_gene: TRBJ1-5
d_gene: -
CDR3aa: ASSLGGSQPQH

v_gene: TRBV5-1
j_gene: TRBJ2-1
d_gene: TRBD1
CDR3aa: ASSFRQGSYNEQF

v_gene: TRBV5-4
j_gene: TRBJ1-1
d_gene: -
CDR3aa: ASSLTTGNPEAF

v_gene: TRBV6-1
j_gene: TRBJ1-5
d_gene: -
CDR3aa: ASSVGKRGNQPQH

v_gene: TRBV7-9
j_gene: TRBJ1-4
d_gene: TRBD1
CDR3aa: ASSLGTGADEKLF

v_gene: TRBV7-3
j_gene: TRBJ2-6
d_gene: -
CDR3aa: ASSLLGGAGANVLT

v_gene: TRBV7-6
j_gene: TRBJ1-3
d_gene: -
CDR3aa: ASSLDGLSGNTIY

v_gene: TRBV30
j_gene: TRBJ2-7
d_gene: -
CDR3aa: AWRKAGSRGQY

v_gene: TRBV28
j_gene: TRBJ1-5
d_gene: -
CDR3aa: ASSISNQPQH

v_gene: TRBV13
j_gene: TRBJ2-2
d_gene: -
CDR3aa: ASRRGFPNTGELF

v_gene: TRBV30
j_gene: TRBJ2-5
d_gene: -
CDR3aa: AWSVGGRETQY

v_gene: TRBV5-1
j_gene: TRBJ1-1
d_gene: TRBD1
CDR3aa: ASSWPSGGTANTEAF

v_gene: TRBV5-1
j_gene: TRBJ1-5
d_gene: TRBD1
CDR3aa: ASSLDRGPGQPQH